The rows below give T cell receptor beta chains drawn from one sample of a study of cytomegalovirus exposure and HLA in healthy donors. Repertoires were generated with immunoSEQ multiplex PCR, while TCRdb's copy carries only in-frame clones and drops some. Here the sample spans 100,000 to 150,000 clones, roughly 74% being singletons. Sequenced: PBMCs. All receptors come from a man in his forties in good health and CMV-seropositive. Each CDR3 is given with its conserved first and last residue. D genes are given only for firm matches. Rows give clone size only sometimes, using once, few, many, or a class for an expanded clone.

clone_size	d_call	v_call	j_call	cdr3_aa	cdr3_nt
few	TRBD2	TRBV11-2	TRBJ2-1	CASSFKAGGGSNEQFF	TGTGCCAGCAGCTTCAAGGCGGGGGGGGGATCCAATGAGCAGTTCTTC
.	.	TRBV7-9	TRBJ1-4	CASSPLGAGKLFF	TGTGCCAGCAGCCCCCTGGGTGCGGGAAAACTGTTTTTT
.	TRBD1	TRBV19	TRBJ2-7	CASSPYRGEQYF	TGTGCCAGTAGTCCGTACAGGGGCGAGCAGTACTTC
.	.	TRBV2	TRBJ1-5	CASSEQGGDQPQHF	TGTGCCAGCAGTGAACAGGGAGGCGATCAGCCCCAGCATTTT
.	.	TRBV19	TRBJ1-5	CASSRGSSNQPQHF	TGTGCCAGTAGTAGGGGCAGTAGCAATCAGCCCCAGCATTTT
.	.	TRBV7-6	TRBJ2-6	CASSFMQGPSGANVLTF	TGTGCCAGCAGCTTTATGCAGGGCCCCTCTGGGGCCAACGTCCTGACTTTC
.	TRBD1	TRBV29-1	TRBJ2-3	CSAGTGGFSTDTQYF	TGCAGCGCCGGGACAGGGGGATTTAGCACAGATACGCAGTATTTT
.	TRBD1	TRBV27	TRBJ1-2	CASSSTGAYGYTF	TGTGCCAGCAGTTCGACAGGGGCCTATGGCTACACCTTC
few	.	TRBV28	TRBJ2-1	CASGDRPLYNEQFF	TGTGCCAGCGGAGACAGGCCCCTATACAATGAGCAGTTCTTC
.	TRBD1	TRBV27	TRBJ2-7	CASSWAGQGYEQYF	TGTGCCAGCAGTTGGGCCGGACAGGGGTACGAGCAGTACTTC
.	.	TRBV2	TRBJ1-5	CASSEQGLSNQPQHF	TGTGCCAGCAGTGAACAGGGGCTGAGCAATCAGCCCCAGCATTTT
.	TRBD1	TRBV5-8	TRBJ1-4	CASSFGTVGEKLFF	TGTGCCAGCAGCTTCGGGACAGTCGGGGAAAAACTGTTTTTT
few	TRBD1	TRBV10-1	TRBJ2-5	CASSDPKSAPGGQETQYF	TGCGCCAGCAGTGACCCAAAAAGCGCCCCAGGGGGTCAAGAGACCCAGTACTTC
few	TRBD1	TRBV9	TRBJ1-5	CASSVQQPAPNRGYSNQPQHF	TGTGCCAGCAGCGTACAACAGCCCGCTCCAAACAGGGGGTATAGCAATCAGCCCCAGCATTTT
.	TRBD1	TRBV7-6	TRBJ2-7	CASSLGTGGFDEQYF	TGTGCCAGCAGCTTAGGAACAGGGGGCTTCGACGAGCAGTACTTC
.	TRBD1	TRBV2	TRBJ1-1	CATRRDRGGTEAFF	TGTGCCACCCGCCGGGACAGGGGTGGTACTGAAGCTTTCTTT
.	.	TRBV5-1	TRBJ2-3	CASSLAGRTDTQYF	TGCGCCAGCAGCTTGGCAGGGCGGACAGATACGCAGTATTTT
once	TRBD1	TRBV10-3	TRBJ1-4	CAISDTGGINEKLFF	TGTGCCATCTCCGATACAGGGGGAATTAATGAAAAACTGTTTTTT
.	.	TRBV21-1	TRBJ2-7	CASSKEREDYEQYF	TGTGCCAGCAGCAAAGAGCGGGAGGACTACGAGCAGTACTTC
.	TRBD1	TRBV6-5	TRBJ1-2	CASSNMVDRVDGYTF	TGTGCCAGCAGCAACATGGTGGACAGGGTCGACGGCTACACCTTC
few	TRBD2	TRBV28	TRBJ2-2	CASSPGGGTGELFF	TGTGCCAGCTCCCCGGGAGGTGGCACCGGGGAGCTGTTTTTT
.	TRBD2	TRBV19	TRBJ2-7	CASSRFSTGGNEQYF	TGTGCCAGTAGTAGATTCTCGACGGGAGGGAACGAGCAGTACTTC
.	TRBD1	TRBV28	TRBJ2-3	CASSSPGQGGDGTQYF	TGTGCCAGCAGTTCTCCGGGACAGGGAGGTGATGGTACGCAGTATTTT